These 27 T cell receptor beta chains were all obtained from the same sample, sequenced in a study of blood T cell repertoires in COVID-19. Measured with immunoSEQ multiplex PCR; TCRdb has only the in-frame clones, and not every one. The table records about 440,000 clones, about 90% of them present only once. Material: PBMCs or T cells enriched from blood (not recorded which). The receptors were sampled from a man in his late teens or twenties who had recovered from COVID-19.

The chain carries TRBV10-2 and TRBJ1-2; 10 bases map to TRBD1. The J segment lost 7 bases and the V segment lost 8 bases, leaving 10 bases of the junction unmatched. Germline CDR1 and CDR2: WSHSY and SAAADI. This CDR3 is built from 14 residues. CDR3 in amino acids: CASGETGGKSGYTF. As DNA, the CDR3 is TGCGCCAGCGGGGAGACAGGGGGCAAATCTGGCTACACCTTC.

The genes are TRBV5-6 and TRBJ1-2; D is perhaps TRBD1 (6 bases). Trimming removed 6 bases at V and 7 bases at J, with 16 bases between. Germline loops: CDR1 SGHDT, CDR2 YYEEEE. There are 13 residues in the CDR3. CDR3 nucleotide sequence: TGTGCCAGCACCCTATGGGGGGGCTCTGGCTACACCTTC. This gives the protein CASTLWGGSGYTF.

The sample holds a few counts of this clone. The rearrangement uses TRBV5-6 and TRBJ1-1, with TRBD1 matching over 8 bases. Germline V CDR1 and CDR2: SGHDT, YYEEEE. Losses at the gene ends were 6 bases for V and 1 base for J; bases not matched to a gene: 5. The CDR3 contains 14 residues. The CDR3 nucleotides read TGTGCCAGCAATCAAACAGGGGGGAACACTGAAGCTTTCTTT. This codes for CASNQTGGNTEAFF. Full variable domain (missing parts from reference TRBV5-6 and TRBJ1-1): DAGVTQSPTHLIKTRGQQVTLRCSPKSGHDTVSWYQQALGQGPQFIFQYYEEEERQRGNFPDRFSGHQFPNYSSELNVNALLLGDSALYLCASNQTGGNTEAFFGQGTRLTVV.

This CDR3 reads CASSLGLPSGGNTIYF. The CDR3 DNA sequence: TGTGCCAGCAGCCTGGGACTACCCTCGGGGGGAAACACCATATATTTT. V gene TRBV7-9 combines with J gene TRBJ1-3; a possible D gene is TRBD1 (5 bases). The germline gives CDR1 SEHNR, CDR2 FQNEAQ (reference sequence). V lost 5 bases and J lost 4, with 18 bases in between. This CDR3 has 16 residues.

This rearrangement joins TRBV6-2 or TRBV6-3 to TRBJ1-5; perhaps TRBD1 as D (6 bases). CDR3 length: 13 residues. V was trimmed by 5 bases and J by 7 bases, leaving 12 bases between them. Germline V lookup: CDR1 MNHEY, CDR2 SVGEGT. The CDR3 DNA sequence: TGTGCCAGCAGTCAGGGGTATACACAGCCCCAGCATTTT. Translation gives CASSQGYTQPQHF.

The CDR3 DNA reads TGTGCCAGCTCACCATCACGGGAGTACGAGCAGTACTTC. Its protein is CASSPSREYEQYF. V gene TRBV18 combines with J gene TRBJ2-7; D might be TRBD2 (6 bases). The CDR3 is 13 residues long. The V and J ends lost 2 bases and 4 bases respectively, with 9 bases between them. CDR1 is KGHSH and CDR2 is LQKENI in the germline V gene.

The V and J genes are TRBV4-1 and TRBJ2-3; D is perhaps TRBD2 (5 bases). The CDR3 runs to 15 residues. Trimming removed 2 bases at V and 3 bases at J, with 12 bases between. Germline assignment: CDR1 MGHRA and CDR2 YSYEKL. Written as DNA, the CDR3 is TGCGCCAGCAGCCAATGGGCGGGTGGGACAGATACGCAGTATTTT. It encodes CASSQWAGGTDTQYF.

This chain connects TRBV2 to TRBJ1-5; 8 bases are a match to TRBD1. The CDR3 loop spans 14 amino acids. The germline V gene encodes CDR1 SNHLY and CDR2 FYNNEI. Trimming took 5 bases from V and 7 from J; bases not matched to a gene: 7. The CDR3 sequence is CASSLDRAEQPQHF. The CDR3 DNA is TGTGCCAGCAGTCTGGACAGGGCGGAACAGCCCCAGCATTTT.

The V gene is TRBV28, the J gene TRBJ1-2, with a weak D call TRBD1 (6 bases). The CDR3 length is 12 residues. V was trimmed by 6 bases and J by 8 bases, leaving 13 bases between them. The germline V gene encodes CDR1 MDHEN and CDR2 SYDVKM. This chain's CDR3 is CASRIQGRGYTF. DNA of the CDR3: TGTGCCAGCAGAATACAGGGACGGGGCTACACCTTC.

The chain is built from TRBV7-8 and TRBJ1-2; 7 bases fit TRBD1. CDR1 is SGHVS, CDR2 FQNEAQ, per germline. The V and J ends lost 8 bases and 0 bases, in that order; junction bases with no gene match: 12. The CDR3 contains 16 residues. The CDR3: CASRSDRARSNYGYTF. The CDR3 DNA is TGTGCCAGCCGGAGTGACAGGGCCCGATCTAACTATGGCTACACCTTC.

The rearrangement joins TRBV27 to TRBJ2-7, with TRBD1 identical over 8 bases. The ends lost 5 bases at V and 3 bases at J; junction bases unmatched: 9. The CDR3 is 15 residues long. Germline V gene lookup returns CDR1 MNHEY and CDR2 SMNVEV (reference sequence). This CDR3 is CASSTRTGSVYEQYF. The CDR3, as DNA: TGTGCCAGCAGTACTCGGACAGGGAGTGTCTACGAGCAGTACTTC.

The V gene is TRBV11-1, the J gene TRBJ2-1, with 8 bases aligning to TRBD1. Germline CDR1 and CDR2: SGHAT and FQDESV (reference sequence). V shed 5 bases, J shed 7 bases, and the junction held 1 base outside the gene matches. The CDR3 totals 12 residues. In DNA form, the CDR3 reads TGTGCCAGCAGCCGACAGGGGAATGAGCAGTTCTTC. Translating gives CASSRQGNEQFF.

In this sample, this clone turned up a few times. This chain uses TRBV6-5 with TRBJ1-1; 8 bases fit TRBD1. CDR1 MNHEY and CDR2 SVGAGI come from the germline V gene. J lost 1 base, V lost 11 bases, and 6 bases had no gene match. CDR3 size: 13 residues. CDR3 residues: CAGRQGPNTEAFF. In DNA form, the CDR3 reads TGTGCCGGCCGACAGGGGCCGAACACTGAAGCTTTCTTT.

This clone was seen more than once but under ten times. The V call is TRBV6-4, the J call TRBJ2-2, with D possibly matching TRBD2 (6 bases). The CDR3 runs 15 residues. The V and J ends lost 5 bases and 2 bases respectively, with 12 bases between them. The germline gives CDR1 MRHNA, CDR2 SNTAGT. The CDR3 DNA reads TGTGCCAGCAGTCCCGGGACTGAAAACACCGGGGAGCTGTTTTTT. Protein product: CASSPGTENTGELFF.

The chain employs TRBV27 and TRBJ2-2, with D possibly TRBD1 on 5 matching bases. The V end lost 2 bases, the J end lost 7 bases, and 14 bases lay between the germline ends. Germline CDR1 MNHEY, CDR2 SMNVEV (reference sequence). The CDR3 is made up of 15 amino acids. CDR3 sequence: CASSLTGRVGGELFF. The CDR3 nucleotides read TGTGCCAGCAGTTTAACGGGCAGGGTTGGCGGGGAGCTGTTTTTT.

V and J are TRBV9 and TRBJ2-1; 9 bases map to TRBD2. This CDR3 region has 17 residues. Germline loops: CDR1 SGDLS, CDR2 YYNGEE. V gave up 0 bases and J gave up 10 bases; unmatched junction bases: 14. This CDR3 reads CASSVGASGNHVTEQFF. DNA for the CDR3: TGTGCCAGCAGCGTAGGGGCTAGCGGGAACCACGTCACCGAGCAGTTCTTC.

The chain couples TRBV12-1 to TRBJ1-4; the DNA was not used to check the table's D call, TRBD1. TRBV12-1 constitutes a pseudogene. The CDR3 has 15 residues. CDR3 loop: CASSFLTGEFEKLFF. Written as DNA, the CDR3 is TGTGCCAGCAGCTTCTTAACAGGGGAGTTTGAAAAACTGTTTTTT.

The chain uses TRBV19 and TRBJ1-1; D might be TRBD1 (5 bases). Per the germline V gene, CDR1 is LNHDA and CDR2 is SQIVND (reference sequence). The CDR3 has 14 residues. V gave up 6 bases and J gave up 8 bases, with 19 bases separating them. The CDR3 loop is CASRTQGRVLEAFF. DNA for the CDR3: TGTGCCAGTAGAACCCAGGGTCGGGTCTTAGAAGCTTTCTTT.

V and J are TRBV5-6 and TRBJ2-1; a possible D gene is TRBD2 (6 bases). The V end lost 4 bases, the J end lost 5 bases, and 7 bases lay between the germline ends. Germline CDR1 is SGHDT and CDR2 is YYEEEE. The CDR3 contains 12 residues. The CDR3 bases are TGTGCCAGCAGCCCGGGGGACAATGAGCAGTTCTTC. Translation: CASSPGDNEQFF.

The chain links TRBV30 to TRBJ2-5; 7 bases line up with TRBD1. The CDR3 consists of 12 residues. In germline, CDR1 is GTSNPN, CDR2 SVGIG (reference sequence). V dropped 6 bases and J dropped 2; count of bases not matched to a gene: 3. CDR3 in amino acids: CACGTAQETQYF. The CDR3 bases are TGTGCCTGCGGGACAGCTCAAGAGACCCAGTACTTC. Full variable domain (outside the CDR3, taken from reference TRBV30 and TRBJ2-5): SQTIHQWPATLVQPVGSPLSLECTVEGTSNPNLYWYRQAAGRGLQLLFYSVGIGQISSEVPQNLSASRPQDRQFILSSKKLLLSDSGFYLCACGTAQETQYFGPGTRLLVL.

This clone was observed at least ten times. The chain is built from TRBV5-1 and TRBJ2-3, with D maybe TRBD2 (6 bases). CDR1 and CDR2 (germline): SGHRS, YFSETQ. The CDR3 length is 14 residues. V was trimmed by 3 bases and J by 8 bases, leaving 16 bases between them. The CDR3 nucleotides read TGCGCCAGCAGCTCCGGGACTTACGGGGGTACGCAGTATTTT. This gives the protein CASSSGTYGGTQYF.

The DNA for the CDR3 is TGTGCCAGCTCACGCCCCCTCGGACCGGGGACAGATACGCAGTATTTT. It codes for CASSRPLGPGTDTQYF. The chain is built from TRBV18 and TRBJ2-3, with D perhaps matching TRBD2 (5 bases). Germline V gene lookup returns CDR1 KGHSH and CDR2 LQKENI. The CDR3 spans 16 residues. Between the trimmed V and J ends, which lost 4 bases and 3 bases, there was a span of 17 bases.

With respect to this clone: Other DNA sequences within the sample encode an identical CDR3. The chain employs TRBV29-1 and TRBJ2-5; TRBD2 is a possible D gene (5 bases). Per germline, CDR1 SQVTM and CDR2 ANQGSEA. Trimming took off 5 bases at V and 3 bases at J, with 10 bases between the two ends. This CDR3 is built from 12 residues. CDR3: CSVLSGEETQYF. CDR3 in DNA: TGCAGCGTTTTGAGCGGTGAAGAGACCCAGTACTTC.

The chain carries TRBV19 and TRBJ1-1; tentatively, D is TRBD1 (5 bases). The germline CDR1 and CDR2 sequences are LNHDA and SQIVND (reference sequence). The CDR3 has 13 residues. V dropped 6 bases and J dropped 2 bases, with 10 bases sitting between them. CDR3 bases: TGTGCCAGTAGGACAGTGAAAAACACTGAAGCTTTCTTT. Residues: CASRTVKNTEAFF.

This chain connects TRBV29-1 to TRBJ1-1; no firm D call. CDR3 length: 14 residues. Germline V CDR1 and CDR2: SQVTM, ANQGSEA. V shed 4 bases and J shed 4 bases, with 16 bases lying between them. The CDR3 DNA is TGCAGCGTTGGGTTAACAACAGAAATCACTGAAGCTTTCTTT. Residues: CSVGLTTEITEAFF.

The rearrangement joins TRBV9 to TRBJ1-2; no definite D call. The length of the CDR3 is 15 residues. V lost 0 bases to trimming and J lost 10 bases, with 19 bases between them. Germline CDR1 reads SGDLS; CDR2 reads YYNGEE. The CDR3 DNA sequence: TGTGCCAGCAGCGTAGAAGTGGCGCCGTTAAGCGTCTACACCTTC. This encodes CASSVEVAPLSVYTF. Variable domain in full (rest from reference TRBV9 and TRBJ1-2): DSGVTQTPKHLITATGQRVTLRCSPRSGDLSVYWYQQSLDQGLQFLIQYYNGEERAKGNILERFSAQQFPDLHSELNLSSLELGDSALYFCASSVEVAPLSVYTFGSGTRLTVV.

The chain employs TRBV20-1 and TRBJ1-1; no clear D gene. Trimming left V 7 bases short and J 2 bases short, with 8 bases between. Per the germline V gene, CDR1 is DFQATT and CDR2 is SNEGSKA (reference sequence). The CDR3 has 11 amino acids. For the CDR3, the DNA is TGCAGTGGGAGACTTAACACTGAAGCTTTCTTT. Translation: CSGRLNTEAFF.